Listed below are T cell receptor beta chains from one sample, sequenced in a study of blood T cell repertoires in COVID-19. Sequencing was performed with immunoSEQ multiplex PCR; in TCRdb, only in-frame clones are kept and a portion is missing. The sample holds 60,000 to 65,000 clones; 65% to 80% are singletons and the top ten take around 5%. The source material was peripheral blood. The receptor set was obtained from a human donor in a cohort sampled during active COVID-19. The CDR3 runs from the conserved cysteine through the conserved F or W. A D gene is named only where the DNA matches it firmly. Part of the rows lack a size; the others show once, few, many or a class for expanded clones.

>-|TRBJ2-7|TRBD1|TRBV5-1
CASSSGTVGSYEQYF
TGCGCCAGCAGCTCTGGGACAGTAGGTTCCTACGAGCAGTACTTC
>once|TRBJ2-4|TRBD1|TRBV19
CASRSDRVAKNIQYF
TGTGCCAGTAGGTCCGACAGGGTCGCCAAAAACATTCAGTACTTC
>few|TRBJ2-3|TRBD1|TRBV6-5
CASRNPGTGVDTQYF
TGTGCCAGCAGAAATCCCGGGACAGGTGTGGATACGCAGTATTTT
>-|TRBJ2-3|-|TRBV2
CASSVGRGGTDTQYF
TGTGCCAGCAGTGTGGGGAGGGGGGGCACAGATACGCAGTATTTT
>-|TRBJ2-7|TRBD1|TRBV6-1
CASSESPGQGYEQYF
TGTGCCAGCAGTGAAAGCCCGGGACAGGGGTACGAGCAGTACTTC
>-|TRBJ1-1|-|TRBV7-2
CASSKEIGGANTEAFF
TGTGCCAGCAGCAAAGAGATCGGGGGGGCAAACACTGAAGCTTTCTTT
>-|TRBJ2-3|-|TRBV5-1
CASRRTLGGGTDTQYF
TGCGCCAGCAGACGGACCCTAGGGGGGGGGACAGATACGCAGTATTTT
>-|TRBJ1-1|-|TRBV19
CASSIGQGGTEAFF
TGTGCCAGTAGTATAGGGCAGGGTGGTACTGAAGCTTTCTTT
>-|TRBJ2-5|-|TRBV15
CATSRDPSGARAQYF
TGTGCCACCAGCAGAGATCCGTCAGGGGCGCGGGCCCAGTACTTC
>few|TRBJ1-4|TRBD1|TRBV9
CASSETGQPGEKLFF
TGTGCCAGCAGCGAGACGGGACAGCCGGGGGAAAAACTGTTTTTT
>-|TRBJ1-2|-|TRBV12-3/TRBV12-4
CASSLDFYGYTF
TGTGCCAGCAGTTTGGACTTCTATGGCTACACCTTC
>-|TRBJ2-1|-|TRBV7-2
CASSFEGAENNEQFF
TGTGCCAGCAGCTTTGAGGGAGCCGAAAACAATGAGCAGTTCTTC
>-|TRBJ2-1|-|TRBV5-1
CASSYTGRDEQFF
TGCGCCAGCAGTTACACAGGGCGGGATGAGCAGTTCTTC
>-|TRBJ1-1|TRBD1|TRBV7-9
CASSKRTGEVTEAFF
TGTGCCAGCAGCAAAAGGACAGGGGAGGTCACTGAAGCTTTCTTT
>once|TRBJ2-2|-|TRBV19
CASSIAGKNTGELFF
TGTGCCAGTAGTATAGCGGGAAAGAACACCGGGGAGCTGTTTTTT
>-|TRBJ2-3|-|TRBV3-1/TRBV3-2
CASSPSSGLWADTQYF
TGTGCCAGCAGCCCGTCCAGCGGGCTTTGGGCAGATACGCAGTATTTT
>-|TRBJ2-2|-|TRBV9
CASSESSRAGGELFF
TGTGCCAGCAGCGAGTCCTCTCGCGCGGGCGGGGAGCTGTTTTTT
>-|TRBJ1-1|TRBD1|TRBV7-9
CAGGQATMNTEAFF
TGTGCCGGGGGACAGGCCACCATGAACACTGAAGCTTTCTTT
>-|TRBJ2-3|TRBD1|TRBV30
CAWSRTGITDTQYF
TGTGCCTGGAGCCGGACAGGAATCACAGATACGCAGTATTTT
>once|TRBJ1-1|TRBD1|TRBV2
CASSVGTEYTEAFF
TGTGCCAGCAGTGTGGGGACAGAGTACACTGAAGCTTTCTTT
>few|TRBJ1-6|TRBD1|TRBV4-1
CASSQVPGQGASSPLHF
TGCGCCAGCAGCCAAGTCCCGGGACAGGGGGCTAGTTCACCCCTCCACTTT